This T cell receptor beta chain was captured by sequencing in a study of T-cell memory formation after mild COVID-19. As for the study in general: Clusters of TCRs were largely donor specific. General observations from the study: Clones contracting day 15 to 85 were balanced CD4/CD8; later expanders leaned CD4+. Detection of some responders pre-infection suggested pre-existing cross-reactive memory T cells participated.

Remarks on this clonotype: The antigen remains undetermined.

The CDR3 has 13 residues. The V gene lost 1 base and the J gene lost 10 bases, with 11 bases spanning the gap. The V gene's germline CDR1 is SEHNR and CDR2 FQNEAQ (reference sequence). Using constant-segment primers, 5'RACE produced TCR alpha and TCR beta cDNA libraries carrying sample barcodes and UMIs. TCRdb re-derived calls from the 5' RACE reads in MiXCR, one entry per CDR3 protein. The repertoire holds 450,000 to 700,000 distinct CDR3 sequences, with approximately 19% as singletons. Sequencing input: PBMCs or a T cell subset sorted from them (not recorded which). This sequence originates from an adult woman who had mild COVID-19 (a few samples of this study predate the infection). Cell type and time point are not known. The rearrangement joins TRBV7-9 to TRBJ2-1, with D unresolved. The CDR3: CASSLVFPNEQFF. The CDR3 coding sequence is TGTGCCAGCAGCTTAGTTTTTCCCAACGAGCAGTTCTTC.